These 8 T cell receptor beta chains originate from one sample sequenced in a study of cytomegalovirus exposure and HLA in healthy donors. TCRdb's copy holds only in-frame clones and misses some; the assay was immunoSEQ multiplex PCR. The table includes 110,000 to 150,000 clones, roughly nine tenths detected once. The sequencing input was PBMCs. The receptors here all came from a woman between 18 and 29 years old in good health and CMV-seropositive.

This clone was seen a single time. This chain joins TRBV29-1 and TRBJ1-2; the D is unclear. The length of the CDR3 is 13 residues. From germline, CDR1 is SQVTM and CDR2 ANQGSEA. Trimming took off 4 bases at V and 3 bases at J, with 12 bases between the two ends. CDR3 DNA: TGCAGCGTTGGACATCCTCAGGACTATGGCTACACCTTC. Translation gives CSVGHPQDYGYTF. Complete variable domain (other parts from reference TRBV29-1 and TRBJ1-2): SAVISQKPSRDICQRGTSLTIQCQVDSQVTMMFWYRQQPGQSLTLIATANQGSEATYESGFVIDKFPISRPNLTFSTLTVSNMSPEDSSIYLCSVGHPQDYGYTFGSGTRLTVV.

The CDR3 DNA reads TGTGCCAGCTTTCCGGGACAGAGCACAGATACGCAGTATTTT. Amino acid sequence: CASFPGQSTDTQYF. The rearrangement joins TRBV2 to TRBJ2-3, with 7 bases aligning to TRBD1. The CDR3 runs to 14 residues. Germline V gene data show CDR1 as SNHLY and CDR2 as FYNNEI. V lost 8 bases to trimming and J lost 0 bases; unmatched junction nucleotides: 5.

This chain uses TRBV5-4 with TRBJ1-1; D not certain. CDR1 is SGHNT and CDR2 is YYREEE in the germline V gene (reference sequence). V shed 4 bases and J shed 1 base, with 11 bases lying between them. The CDR3 is 14 residues long. The CDR3 DNA follows: TGTGCCAGCAGCCTTAGGGAGCAGAACACTGAAGCTTTCTTT. Translated, it gives CASSLREQNTEAFF.

The chain employs TRBV7-9 and TRBJ2-5, with a weak D call TRBD2 (5 bases). V was cut by 7 bases and J by 5 bases, with 20 bases left in between. The CDR3 sequence is 15 residues long. Germline V gives CDR1 SEHNR, CDR2 FQNEAQ (reference sequence). The CDR3 sequence: CASTKDGLAAETQYF. DNA for the CDR3: TGTGCCAGCACTAAAGACGGGCTAGCTGCGGAGACCCAGTACTTC. Complete variable domain (other parts from reference TRBV7-9 and TRBJ2-5): DTGVSQNPRHKITKRGQNVTFRCDPISEHNRLYWYRQTLGQGPEFLTYFQNEAQLEKSRLLSDRFSAERPKGSFSTLEIQRTEQGDSAMYLCASTKDGLAAETQYFGPGTRLLVL.

This CDR3 is CASSYGASSYNSPLHF. The CDR3 DNA reads as TGTGCCAGCAGTTACGGGGCGAGCTCCTATAATTCACCCCTCCACTTT. This chain joins TRBV6-5 and TRBJ1-6; the D gene is possibly TRBD1 (5 bases). V lost 2 bases to trimming and J lost 0 bases, with 8 bases between them. CDR1 and CDR2 from the germline V gene are MNHEY and SVGAGI. There are 16 residues in the CDR3.

The chain combines TRBV7-2 with TRBJ2-3; D possibly corresponds to TRBD2 (6 bases). The length of the CDR3 is 15 residues. V was cut by 3 bases and J by 8 bases, with 18 bases left in between. Germline V gene data show CDR1 as SGHTA and CDR2 as FQGNSA. The CDR3 sequence is CASSLGHLAGTTQYF. Written as DNA, the CDR3 is TGTGCCAGCAGCTTGGGTCATCTCGCGGGGACTACGCAGTATTTT.

This clone turned up a few times. J is TRBJ2-7 and V is TRBV6-5; a weak D match, TRBD2 (6 bases). CDR1 is MNHEY, CDR2 SVGAGI, per germline. The CDR3 totals 14 residues. V dropped 6 bases and J dropped 3 bases, with 15 bases sitting between them. In nucleotides, the CDR3 is TGTGCCAGCAGAGGAGGGCGCGGAAGCTACGAGCAGTACTTC. It encodes CASRGGRGSYEQYF.

The V gene is TRBV29-1, the J gene TRBJ1-2, with 12 positions matching TRBD1. Per germline, CDR1 SQVTM and CDR2 ANQGSEA. The CDR3 is 13 amino acids. J gave up 7 bases and V 7 bases, and 7 bases lay outside the gene matches. CDR3 in DNA: TGCAGCGACCTACGGGACAGGGGGCTTGGCTACACCTTC. Translating gives CSDLRDRGLGYTF. The full variable domain, its missing parts supplied by reference TRBV29-1 and TRBJ1-2, is SAVISQKPSRDICQRGTSLTIQCQVDSQVTMMFWYRQQPGQSLTLIATANQGSEATYESGFVIDKFPISRPNLTFSTLTVSNMSPEDSSIYLCSDLRDRGLGYTFGSGTRLTVV.